This TCR beta chain was recovered during a study of patients and donors after allogeneic stem cell transplantation. TCRdb redid the calling of the RT-PCR reads with MiXCR, one entry per CDR3 protein. The data contain 900,000 to 1,000,000 distinct CDR3 sequences, roughly 17% of them singletons. This CDR3 spans 15 amino acids. V shed 5 bases and J 2 bases; nucleotides not matched to a gene: 6. Germline values: CDR1 MGHRA, CDR2 YSYEKL. This clonotype was picked up one time. V gene TRBV4-1 combines with J gene TRBJ2-3; 8 bases fit TRBD2. This clonotype was obtained from a human donor who was either an allogeneic HSCT recipient or a stem cell or donor lymphocyte infusion donor (not recorded which). It is not recorded whose cells these are; they may come from a transplant donor. Specimen: blood, either unsorted or a sorted T cell fraction (not recorded which). CDR3 sequence (DNA): TGCGCCAGCAGCAACCCGGGACTAGACACAGATACGCAGTATTTT. Protein product: CASSNPGLDTDTQYF.